The 8 T cell receptor beta chains given below trace back to one sample, sequenced in a study of regulatory T cells in long-lasting Graves disease. Relying on iRepertoire HTBI primers and Arm-PCR of CDR3 regions, the team built TCR beta libraries. TCRdb independently ran MiXCR on the multiplex PCR reads; one entry per CDR3 protein. The table records approximately 360,000 distinct CDR3 sequences, around 23% of them present only once. The time point is: persistent/refractory GD, antithyroid drugs over 5 years with positive TRAb. Construction of the TCR library relied on RNA isolated from PBMCs. The material sequenced was peripheral blood mononuclear cells (PBMCs), taken when the disease was refractory, from a patient treated with antithyroid drugs. The receptors were gathered from a woman aged 40 to 55 with Graves disease.

This clonotype was observed at least ten times. The V call is TRBV28, the J call TRBJ1-1, with a weak D call TRBD1 (5 bases). CDR1 and CDR2 from the germline V gene are MDHEN and SYDVKM. The V end was cut by 6 bases, the J end by 6 bases, with 14 bases between. CDR3 size: 13 residues. This CDR3 reads CASRLAQGPEAFF. CDR3 sequence (DNA): TGTGCCAGCAGGTTAGCCCAGGGCCCTGAAGCTTTCTTT.

This clonotype was seen many times. This chain connects TRBV6-1 to TRBJ1-2; 8 bases line up with TRBD1. The CDR3 spans 15 residues. Germline CDR1 and CDR2: MNHNS and SASEGT. V shed 1 base and J 2 bases; nucleotides not matched to a gene: 3. The CDR3 sequence is CASSEEAGGNYGYTF. The CDR3 region has the DNA TGTGCCAGCAGTGAAGAAGCAGGGGGCAACTATGGCTACACCTTC.

This clonotype was counted only a few times. The chain is built from TRBV6-2 or TRBV6-3 and TRBJ2-5; the D gene is possibly TRBD2 (5 bases). In germline, CDR1 is MNHEY, CDR2 SVGEGT. There are 11 residues in the CDR3. Trimming pared 6 bases from V and 5 bases from J, leaving 7 bases between. CDR3 region: CASRWRETQYF. The DNA for the CDR3 is TGTGCCAGCAGATGGAGGGAGACCCAGTACTTC.

The chain joins TRBV19 to TRBJ2-2, with TRBD2 matching 12 bases. In germline, CDR1 is LNHDA, CDR2 SQIVND (reference sequence). V trimming: 7 bases; J trimming: 7 bases; junction bases outside the gene matches: 13. This CDR3 spans 17 amino acids. The CDR3 region is CASTSTSGSGYGGELFF. For the CDR3, the DNA is TGTGCCAGTACTTCGACTAGCGGGAGTGGTTATGGCGGGGAGCTGTTTTTT.

This clonotype has at least ten counts. This sequence joins TRBV11-2 and TRBJ2-5; TRBD2 might be the D (5 bases). Trimming stripped 1 base from V and 5 bases from J, with 8 bases between. The CDR3 contains 13 residues. Germline V gene data show CDR1 as SGHAT and CDR2 as FQNNGV. As DNA, the CDR3 is TGTGCCAGCAGCTTAGCGGGAAGGGAGACCCAGTACTTC. It specifies CASSLAGRETQYF.

This clonotype has at least ten counts. The chain employs TRBV20-1 and TRBJ1-1, with a weak D call TRBD1 (5 bases). From germline, CDR1 is DFQATT and CDR2 SNEGSKA (reference sequence). This CDR3 region has 9 residues. The CDR3 nucleotides read TGCAGCCCCGGGACCAGAGCTTTCTTT. Residues: CSPGTRAFF.

This clonotype has a handful of counts. This sequence joins TRBV6-1 and TRBJ2-1; 7 nucleotides match TRBD2. Germline assignment: CDR1 MNHNS and CDR2 SASEGT. V lost 5 bases to trimming and J lost 0 bases; unmatched junction nucleotides: 4. This CDR3 is 15 amino acids long. The CDR3 nucleotides are TGTGCCAGCAGTAGGGGCGGGGGCTCCTACAATGAGCAGTTCTTC. Encoded protein: CASSRGGGSYNEQFF.

This clonotype was observed at least ten times. V usage is TRBV12-3 or TRBV12-4 and J usage is TRBJ2-5; D gene unclear. V dropped 5 bases and J dropped 2 bases, with 15 bases sitting between them. CDR3 length equals 15 residues. In nucleotides, the CDR3 is TGTGCCAGCAGTCCCCTAGGCCCTTCGCAAGAGACCCAGTACTTC. Protein product: CASSPLGPSQETQYF.